One and the same sample provided the 6 T cell receptor beta chains below, sequenced in a study of blood T cell repertoires in COVID-19. The data were produced by immunoSEQ multiplex PCR, yet TCRdb's version contains in-frame clones alone and is incomplete. Of some 200,000 clones listed, roughly four fifths were seen once; the top ten hold around 11%. The sequenced sample was PBMCs or T cells enriched from blood (not recorded which). The source of these receptors is a middle-aged man who had recovered from COVID-19.

This clone was counted between two and nine times. The chain has TRBV18 and TRBJ1-5; D is uncertain. The CDR3 totals 12 residues. Between the trimmed V and J ends, which lost 5 bases and 5 bases, there was a span of 7 bases. Germline CDR1 KGHSH, CDR2 LQKENI. The CDR3 sequence is CASSGDDQPQHF. CDR3 DNA: TGTGCCAGCTCAGGAGACGATCAGCCCCAGCATTTT.

The chain is built from TRBV7-9 and TRBJ2-1; D is possibly TRBD1 (5 bases). This CDR3 is built from 14 residues. Germline V gene sequence: CDR1 SEHNR, CDR2 FQNEAQ (reference sequence). V was cut by 2 bases and J by 5 bases, with 10 bases left in between. DNA of the CDR3: TGTGCCAGCAGCTTACAGGGTGGGGACAATGAGCAGTTCTTC. It codes for CASSLQGGDNEQFF.

This clone was found a few times. The chain links TRBV2 to TRBJ1-2; D perhaps matches TRBD1 (6 bases). V lost 8 bases to trimming and J lost 5 bases, with 12 bases between them. CDR3 length: 12 amino acids. CDR1 is SNHLY, CDR2 FYNNEI, per germline. The CDR3 DNA sequence: TGTGCCAGCCGACAGGAGGATTATGGCTACACCTTC. Translating it yields CASRQEDYGYTF. Together with reference TRBV2 and TRBJ1-2, the CDR3 gives the full variable domain: EPEVTQTPSHQVTQMGQEVILRCVPISNHLYFYWYRQILGQKVEFLVSFYNNEISEKSEIFDDQFSVERPDGSNFTLKIRSTKLEDSAMYFCASRQEDYGYTFGSGTRLTVV.

V usage is TRBV6-1 and J usage is TRBJ1-3; 8 positions agree with TRBD1. V trimming: 1 base; J trimming: 8 bases; junction bases outside the gene matches: 10. Per the germline V gene, CDR1 is MNHNS and CDR2 is SASEGT. This CDR3 has 16 residues. The CDR3 loop is CASSEGPGTGGDTIYF. The CDR3 DNA follows: TGTGCCAGCAGTGAAGGCCCCGGGACAGGAGGTGACACCATATATTTT.

The rearrangement uses TRBV14 and TRBJ2-2, with 8 bases lining up with TRBD1. This CDR3 comprises 14 residues. The trim removed 1 base at V and 10 bases at J, leaving 5 bases unmatched. Germline CDR1 SGHDN, CDR2 FVKESK. In nucleotides, the CDR3 is TGTGCCAGCAGCCAAGTACAGGGGGGTCCGGAGCTGTTTTTT. Protein sequence: CASSQVQGGPELFF.

V usage is TRBV5-1 and J usage is TRBJ1-1; D perhaps matches TRBD1 (6 bases). Germline CDR1 and CDR2: SGHRS and YFSETQ. The length of the CDR3 is 15 residues. Trimming took off 4 bases at V and 5 bases at J, with 18 bases between the two ends. The CDR3: CASSRDNLPLTEAFF. In nucleotides, the CDR3 is TGCGCCAGCAGCCGGGACAATCTCCCCCTTACTGAAGCTTTCTTT.